Below, 11 T cell receptor beta chains from the same sample are listed, as sequenced in a study of vaccination and CD4 T cells after COVID-19. The Oncomine TCR Beta short-read assay was applied to DNA of cultured CD4+ T cells. A single record per CDR3 protein comes from TCRdb applying MiXCR to the PCR reads. The top ten clones hold approximately 16% of a sample with some 7,000 distinct CDR3 sequences, 35% to 40% of them seen once. Their recognized antigens are unknown. Regarding treatment: approximately 9-day PBMC culture with coronavirus spike peptide pools or control peptides (ViraFEST assay). CD4+ T cells that came from the unexposed donor were collected before the COVID-19 pandemic (2011-2018). Sequenced input: CD4+ T cells from blood, cultured in vitro. The receptor source for this set is a human donor in good health.

The V gene is TRBV14, the J gene TRBJ2-5, with 7 positions matching TRBD2. V lost 5 bases and J lost 3; bases outside the gene matches: 6. The CDR3 loop spans 14 amino acids. Germline lookup yields CDR1 SGHDN and CDR2 FVKESK. Here the CDR3 reads CASSEGLRKETQYF. The CDR3 coding sequence is TGTGCCAGCAGCGAGGGACTACGAAAAGAGACCCAGTACTTC. The complete variable domain, with remaining parts taken from reference TRBV14 and TRBJ2-5, reads EAGVTQFPSHSVIEKGQTVTLRCDPISGHDNLYWYRRVMGKEIKFLLHFVKESKQDESGMPNNRFLAERTGGTYSTLKVQPAELEDSGVYFCASSEGLRKETQYFGPGTRLLVL.

The V and J genes are TRBV19 and TRBJ2-7; 9 bases line up with TRBD1. The CDR3 contains 15 residues. Germline V gives CDR1 LNHDA, CDR2 SQIVND (reference sequence). V lost 5 bases to trimming and J lost 0 bases; unmatched junction nucleotides: 5. CDR3 sequence reads: CASSEQGASSYEQYF. CDR3 nucleotides: TGTGCCAGTAGTGAACAGGGGGCTAGCTCCTACGAGCAGTACTTC. Combining the CDR3 with reference TRBV19 and TRBJ2-7 gives the whole variable domain DGGITQSPKYLFRKEGQNVTLSCEQNLNHDAMYWYRQDPGQGLRLIYYSQIVNDFQKGDIAEGYSVSREKKESFPLTVTSAQKNPTAFYLCASSEQGASSYEQYFGPGTRLTVT.

This clonotype was observed a few times. The chain carries TRBV7-8 and TRBJ2-3; D remains ambiguous. Germline CDR1 SGHVS, CDR2 FQNEAQ. V shed 5 bases and J shed 3 bases, with 12 bases lying between them. The CDR3 runs 14 residues. CDR3 loop: CASSPSSVTDTQYF. CDR3 DNA: TGTGCCAGCAGCCCCTCCAGTGTAACAGATACGCAGTATTTT.

This CDR3 reads CAAGQSSEQFF. Here the CDR3 DNA reads TGTGCAGCGGGACAGTCCAGTGAGCAGTTCTTC. This chain connects TRBV7-9 to TRBJ2-1, with D perhaps given as TRBD1 or TRBD2 (7 bases each). This CDR3 comprises 11 residues. Germline CDR1 and CDR2: SEHNR and FQNEAQ (reference sequence).

A few counts support this clonotype. The genes are TRBV2 and TRBJ2-5; weak D call: TRBD2 (5 bases). The V and J ends lost 2 bases and 5 bases respectively, with 12 bases between them. Germline V gives CDR1 SNHLY, CDR2 FYNNEI. The CDR3 covers 14 residues. Written as DNA, the CDR3 is TGTGCCAGCAGTGAATTGACTATTCCGGAGACCCAGTACTTC. Its protein is CASSELTIPETQYF.

This clonotype was seen a few times. This chain joins TRBV6-2 or TRBV6-3 and TRBJ2-2, with 9 bases lining up with TRBD1. The CDR3 sequence is 16 residues long. CDR1 MNHEY and CDR2 SVGEGT come from the germline V gene. The V and J ends lost 6 bases and 5 bases, in that order; junction bases with no gene match: 10. The CDR3 here is CASSKIPGQGTGELFF. In DNA form, the CDR3 reads TGTGCCAGCAGCAAAATTCCGGGACAGGGTACCGGGGAGCTGTTTTTT.

This chain links TRBV11-2 with TRBJ1-1; D is undetermined. Per germline, CDR1 SGHAT and CDR2 FQNNGV. The CDR3 contains 11 residues. Trimming pared 2 bases from V and 8 bases from J, leaving 6 bases between. In DNA, the CDR3 is TGTGCCAGCAGCTTATTCGGAGAAGCTTTCTTT. It specifies CASSLFGEAFF.

The V call is TRBV6-1, the J call TRBJ1-3; D remains ambiguous. CDR1 is MNHNS, CDR2 SASEGT, per germline. CDR3 length: 13 residues. V lost 8 bases and J lost 2, with 10 bases in between. CDR3 nucleotides: TGTGCCAGCGCAGGAGTTACTGGAAACACCATATATTTT. Translated, it gives CASAGVTGNTIYF.

This clonotype was seen more than once but under ten times. The chain employs TRBV5-1 and TRBJ1-2; the D gene is possibly TRBD1 (6 bases). The CDR3 runs 13 residues. Trimming left V 1 base short and J 8 bases short, with 12 bases between. The germline CDR1 and CDR2 sequences are SGHRS and YFSETQ. The CDR3 spells CASSLTTGRGYTF. The CDR3 DNA follows: TGCGCCAGCAGCTTGACCACAGGGCGCGGCTACACCTTC.

The chain links TRBV20-1 to TRBJ1-2, with no clear D. The CDR3 spans 17 residues. V shed 0 bases and J shed 0 bases, with 17 bases lying between them. CDR1 is DFQATT, CDR2 SNEGSKA, per germline (reference sequence). In nucleotides, the CDR3 is TGCAGTGCTAGAGATTTAAGGGCAGTTATTACTAACTATGGCTACACCTTC. Residues: CSARDLRAVITNYGYTF.

The V call is TRBV18, the J call TRBJ1-2; unclear D gene. V was pared by 2 bases and J by 3 bases, with 16 bases between. The CDR3 contains 16 residues. The germline CDR1 and CDR2 sequences are KGHSH and LQKENI. The CDR3 sequence is CASSPLDKGSDYGYTF. The CDR3 DNA sequence: TGTGCCAGCTCACCATTGGATAAGGGAAGTGACTATGGCTACACCTTC.